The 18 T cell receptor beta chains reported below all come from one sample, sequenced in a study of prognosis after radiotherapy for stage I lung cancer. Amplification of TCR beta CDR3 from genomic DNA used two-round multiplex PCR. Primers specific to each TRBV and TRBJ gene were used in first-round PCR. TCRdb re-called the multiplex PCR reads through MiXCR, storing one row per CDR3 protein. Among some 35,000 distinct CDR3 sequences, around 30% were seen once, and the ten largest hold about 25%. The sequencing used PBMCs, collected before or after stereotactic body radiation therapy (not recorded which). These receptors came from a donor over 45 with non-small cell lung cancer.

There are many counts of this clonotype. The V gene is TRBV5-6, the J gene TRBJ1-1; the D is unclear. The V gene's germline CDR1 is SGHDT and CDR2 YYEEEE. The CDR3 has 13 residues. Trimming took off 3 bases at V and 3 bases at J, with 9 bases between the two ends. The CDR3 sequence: CASSSTTHTEAFF. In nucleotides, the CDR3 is TGTGCCAGCAGCTCAACGACCCACACTGAAGCTTTCTTT.

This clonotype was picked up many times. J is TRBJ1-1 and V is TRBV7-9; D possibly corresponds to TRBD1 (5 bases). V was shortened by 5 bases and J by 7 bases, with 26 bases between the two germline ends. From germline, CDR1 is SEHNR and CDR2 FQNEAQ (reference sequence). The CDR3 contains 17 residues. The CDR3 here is CASSPTSGDGGEGEAFF. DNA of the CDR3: TGTGCCAGCAGCCCTACCTCGGGTGATGGAGGGGAGGGTGAAGCTTTCTTT.

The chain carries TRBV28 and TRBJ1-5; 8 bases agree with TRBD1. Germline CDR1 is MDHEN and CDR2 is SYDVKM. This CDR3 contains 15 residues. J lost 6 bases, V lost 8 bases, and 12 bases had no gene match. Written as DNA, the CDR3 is TGTGCCAGCGGACCCGGGACAGGTGACGTTCAGCCCCAGCATTTT. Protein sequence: CASGPGTGDVQPQHF. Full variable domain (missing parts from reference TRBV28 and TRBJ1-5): DVKVTQSSRYLVKRTGEKVFLECVQDMDHENMFWYRQDPGLGLRLIYFSYDVKMKEKGDIPEGYSVSREKKERFSLILESASTNQTSMYLCASGPGTGDVQPQHFGDGTRLSIL.

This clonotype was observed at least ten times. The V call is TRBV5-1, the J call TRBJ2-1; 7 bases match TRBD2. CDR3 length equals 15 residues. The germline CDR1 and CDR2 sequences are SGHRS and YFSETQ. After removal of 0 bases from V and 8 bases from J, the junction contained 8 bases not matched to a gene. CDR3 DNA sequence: TGCGCCAGCAGCTTGGGTCGGGGGAGGGGCGATGAGCAGTTCTTC. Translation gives CASSLGRGRGDEQFF.

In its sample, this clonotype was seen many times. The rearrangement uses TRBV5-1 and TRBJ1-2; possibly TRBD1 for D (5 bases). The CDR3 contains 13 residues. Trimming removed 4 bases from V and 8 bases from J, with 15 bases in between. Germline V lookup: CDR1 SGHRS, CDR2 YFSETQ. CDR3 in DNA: TGCGCCAGCAGCCGAGGGACGGGCTGGGGCTACACCTTC. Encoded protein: CASSRGTGWGYTF. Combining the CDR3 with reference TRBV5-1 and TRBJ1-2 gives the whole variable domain KAGVTQTPRYLIKTRGQQVTLSCSPISGHRSVSWYQQTPGQGLQFLFEYFSETQRNKGNFPGRFSGRQFSNSRSEMNVSTLELGDSALYLCASSRGTGWGYTFGSGTRLTVV.

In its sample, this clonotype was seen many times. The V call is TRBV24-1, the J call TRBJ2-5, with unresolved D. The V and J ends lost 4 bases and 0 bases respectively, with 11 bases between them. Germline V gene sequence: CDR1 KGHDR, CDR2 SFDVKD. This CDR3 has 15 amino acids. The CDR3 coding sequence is TGTGCCACCAGTGACCGGACCGCGTACCAAGAGACCCAGTACTTC. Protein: CATSDRTAYQETQYF.

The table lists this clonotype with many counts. The CDR3 reads CSAEPGLAVNEQFF. For the CDR3, the DNA is TGCAGTGCTGAACCGGGACTAGCGGTGAATGAGCAGTTCTTC. This chain links TRBV20-1 with TRBJ2-1; 11 nucleotides match TRBD2. The CDR3 has 14 residues. J lost 7 bases, V lost 5 bases, and 7 bases had no gene match. Germline V gene data show CDR1 as DFQATT and CDR2 as SNEGSKA (reference sequence).

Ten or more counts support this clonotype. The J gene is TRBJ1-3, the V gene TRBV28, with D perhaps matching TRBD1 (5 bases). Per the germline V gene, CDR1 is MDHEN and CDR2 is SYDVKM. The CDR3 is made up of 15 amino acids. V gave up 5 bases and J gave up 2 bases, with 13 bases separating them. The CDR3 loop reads CASSLGGGTGNTIYF. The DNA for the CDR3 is TGTGCCAGCAGTCTGGGGGGGGGAACTGGAAACACCATATATTTT.

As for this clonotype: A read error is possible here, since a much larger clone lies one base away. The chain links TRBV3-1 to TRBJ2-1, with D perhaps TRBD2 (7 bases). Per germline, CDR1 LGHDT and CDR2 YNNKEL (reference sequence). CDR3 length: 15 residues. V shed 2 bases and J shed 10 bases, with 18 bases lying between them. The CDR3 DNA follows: TGTGCCAGCAGCCAATTGGGGGGGGGGCCGGTGGAGCAGTTCTTC. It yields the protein CASSQLGGGPVEQFF.

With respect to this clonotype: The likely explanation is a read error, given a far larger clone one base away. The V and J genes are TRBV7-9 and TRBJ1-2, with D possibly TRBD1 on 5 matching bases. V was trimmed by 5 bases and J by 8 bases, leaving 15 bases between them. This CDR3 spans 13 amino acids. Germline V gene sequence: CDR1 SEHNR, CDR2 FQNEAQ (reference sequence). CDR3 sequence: CASSPHGAGGYTF. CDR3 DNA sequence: TGTGCCAGCAGCCCCCATGGGGCGGGGGGCTACACCTTC.

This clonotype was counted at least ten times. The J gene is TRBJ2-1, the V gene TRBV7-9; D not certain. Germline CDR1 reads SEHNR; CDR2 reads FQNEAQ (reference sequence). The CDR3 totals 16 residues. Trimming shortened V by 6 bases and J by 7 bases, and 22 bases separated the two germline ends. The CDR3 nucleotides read TGTGCCAGCAGTTCGCGGAAGACTCCGATGCAGAATGAGCAGTTCTTC. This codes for CASSSRKTPMQNEQFF. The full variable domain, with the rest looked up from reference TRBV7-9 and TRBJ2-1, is DTGVSQNPRHKITKRGQNVTFRCDPISEHNRLYWYRQTLGQGPEFLTYFQNEAQLEKSRLLSDRFSAERPKGSFSTLEIQRTEQGDSAMYLCASSSRKTPMQNEQFFGPGTRLTVL.

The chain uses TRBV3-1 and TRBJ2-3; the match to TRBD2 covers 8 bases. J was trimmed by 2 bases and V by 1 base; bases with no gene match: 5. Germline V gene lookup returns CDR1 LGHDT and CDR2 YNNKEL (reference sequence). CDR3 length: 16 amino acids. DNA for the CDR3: TGTGCCAGCAGCCAAGCGGGGGGGGCCGACACAGATACGCAGTATTTT. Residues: CASSQAGGADTDTQYF.

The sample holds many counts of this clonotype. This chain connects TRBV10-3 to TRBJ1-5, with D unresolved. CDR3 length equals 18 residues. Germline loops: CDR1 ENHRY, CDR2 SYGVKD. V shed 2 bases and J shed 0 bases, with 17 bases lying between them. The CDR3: CAISEPPDGSYSNQPQHF. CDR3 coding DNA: TGTGCCATCAGTGAGCCGCCGGACGGGTCCTATAGCAATCAGCCCCAGCATTTT.

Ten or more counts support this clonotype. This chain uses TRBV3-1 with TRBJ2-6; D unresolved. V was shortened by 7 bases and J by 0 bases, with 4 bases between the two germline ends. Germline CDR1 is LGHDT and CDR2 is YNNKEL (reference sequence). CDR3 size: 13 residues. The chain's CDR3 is CASIGSGANVLTF. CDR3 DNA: TGTGCCAGCATCGGCTCTGGGGCCAACGTCCTGACTTTC.

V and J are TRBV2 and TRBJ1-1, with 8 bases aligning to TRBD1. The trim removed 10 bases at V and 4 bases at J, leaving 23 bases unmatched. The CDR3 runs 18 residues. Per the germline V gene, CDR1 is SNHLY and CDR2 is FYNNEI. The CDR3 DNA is TGTGCCATCAGCCTTTCCGCTCGAATAGGACAGGGAGGCACTGAAGCTTTCTTT. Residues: CAISLSARIGQGGTEAFF.

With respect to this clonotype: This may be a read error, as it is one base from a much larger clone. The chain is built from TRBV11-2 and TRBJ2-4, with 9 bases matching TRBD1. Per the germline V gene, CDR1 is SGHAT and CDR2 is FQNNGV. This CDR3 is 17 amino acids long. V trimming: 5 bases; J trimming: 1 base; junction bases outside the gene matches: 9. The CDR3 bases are TGTGCCAGCAGCCGTCCTGGGACAGGGCGGGCCAAAAACATTCAGTACTTC. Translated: CASSRPGTGRAKNIQYF.

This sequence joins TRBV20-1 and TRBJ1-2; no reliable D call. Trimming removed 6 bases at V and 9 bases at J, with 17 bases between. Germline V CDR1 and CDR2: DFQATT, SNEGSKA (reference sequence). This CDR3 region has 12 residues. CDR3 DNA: TGCAGTGCCGAGGAGGACGGATCGAGCTACACCTTC. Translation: CSAEEDGSSYTF.

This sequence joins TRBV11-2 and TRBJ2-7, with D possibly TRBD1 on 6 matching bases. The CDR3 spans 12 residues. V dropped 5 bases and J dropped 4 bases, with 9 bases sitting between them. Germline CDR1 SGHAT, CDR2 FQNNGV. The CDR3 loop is CASSHTGYEQYF. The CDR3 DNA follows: TGTGCCAGCAGCCATACAGGGTACGAGCAGTACTTC.